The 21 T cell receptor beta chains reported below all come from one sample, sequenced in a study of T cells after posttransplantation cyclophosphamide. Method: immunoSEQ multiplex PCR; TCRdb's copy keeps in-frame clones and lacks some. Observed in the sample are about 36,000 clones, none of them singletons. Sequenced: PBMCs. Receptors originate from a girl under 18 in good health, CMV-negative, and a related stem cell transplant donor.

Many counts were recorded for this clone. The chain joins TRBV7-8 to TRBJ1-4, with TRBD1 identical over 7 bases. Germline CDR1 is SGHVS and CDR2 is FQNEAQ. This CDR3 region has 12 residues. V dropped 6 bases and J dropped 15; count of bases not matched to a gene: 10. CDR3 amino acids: CASRQTSGTVFF. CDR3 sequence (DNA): TGTGCCAGCAGACAGACGTCCGGGACAGTGTTTTTT.

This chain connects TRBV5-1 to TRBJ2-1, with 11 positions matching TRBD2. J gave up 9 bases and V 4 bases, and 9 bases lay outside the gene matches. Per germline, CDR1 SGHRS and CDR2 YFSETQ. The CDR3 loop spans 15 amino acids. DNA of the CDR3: TGCGCCAGCAGCAGAATAGCGGGGGGGCCGGGTGAGCAGTTCTTC. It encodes CASSRIAGGPGEQFF.

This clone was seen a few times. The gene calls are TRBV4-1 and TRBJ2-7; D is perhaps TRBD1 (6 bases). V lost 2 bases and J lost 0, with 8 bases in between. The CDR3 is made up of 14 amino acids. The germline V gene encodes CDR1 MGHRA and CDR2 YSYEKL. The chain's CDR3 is CASSQRTVSYEQYF. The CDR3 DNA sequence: TGCGCCAGCAGCCAAAGGACAGTCTCCTACGAGCAGTACTTC.

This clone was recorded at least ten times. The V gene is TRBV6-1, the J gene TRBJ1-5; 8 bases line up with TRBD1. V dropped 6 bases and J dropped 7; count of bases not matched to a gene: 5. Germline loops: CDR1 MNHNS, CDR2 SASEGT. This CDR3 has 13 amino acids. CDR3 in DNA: TGTGCCAGCAGGGACAGGGAGGACCAGCCCCAGCATTTT. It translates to CASRDREDQPQHF.

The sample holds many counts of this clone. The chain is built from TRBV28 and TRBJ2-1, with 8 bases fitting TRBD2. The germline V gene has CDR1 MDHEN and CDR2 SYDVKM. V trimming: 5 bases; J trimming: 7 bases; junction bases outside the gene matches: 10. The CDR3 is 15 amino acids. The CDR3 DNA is TGTGCCAGCAGTATCCTGGAGCGGGAGTGGAATGAGCAGTTCTTC. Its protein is CASSILEREWNEQFF.

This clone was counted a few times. Written as DNA, the CDR3 is TGTGCCAGCAGTGACTCGAGAGGGCTAGCGGGGACCAATGAGCAGTTCTTC. Amino acids: CASSDSRGLAGTNEQFF. The V call is TRBV6-4, the J call TRBJ2-1; 9 nucleotides line up with TRBD2. V was clipped by 0 bases and J by 6 bases; unmatched bases: 9. Germline CDR1 is MRHNA and CDR2 is SNTAGT. The CDR3 covers 17 residues.

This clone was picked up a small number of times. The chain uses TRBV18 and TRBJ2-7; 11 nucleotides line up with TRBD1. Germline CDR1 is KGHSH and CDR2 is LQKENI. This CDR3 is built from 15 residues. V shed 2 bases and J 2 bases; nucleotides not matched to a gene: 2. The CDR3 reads CASSPGQGAAYEQYF. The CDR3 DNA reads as TGTGCCAGCTCACCAGGACAGGGGGCCGCCTACGAGCAGTACTTC.

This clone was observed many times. CDR3: CASSPKGGGHDTF. The DNA of the CDR3 is TGTGCCAGCAGTCCTAAGGGAGGGGGGCATGACACCTTC. V and J are TRBV28 and TRBJ1-2; D is possibly TRBD1 (6 bases). The V end lost 5 bases, the J end lost 12 bases, and 19 bases lay between the germline ends. The germline CDR1 and CDR2 sequences are MDHEN and SYDVKM. The CDR3 runs to 13 residues.

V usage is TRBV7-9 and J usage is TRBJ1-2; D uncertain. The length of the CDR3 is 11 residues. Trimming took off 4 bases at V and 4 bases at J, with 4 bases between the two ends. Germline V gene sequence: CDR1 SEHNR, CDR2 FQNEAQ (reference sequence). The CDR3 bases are TGTGCCAGCAGCTCCGGCTATGGCTACACCTTC. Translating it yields CASSSGYGYTF.

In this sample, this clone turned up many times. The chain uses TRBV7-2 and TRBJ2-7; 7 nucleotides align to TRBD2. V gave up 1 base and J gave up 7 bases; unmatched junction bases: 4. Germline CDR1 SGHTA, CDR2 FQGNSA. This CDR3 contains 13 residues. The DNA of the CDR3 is TGTGCCAGCAGCTTAGGGGGGGGATGGGAGCAGTACTTC. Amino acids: CASSLGGGWEQYF.

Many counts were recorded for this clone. The CDR3 DNA reads as TGTGCCATCAGTGTCGGGGAGGGATACGAGCAGTACTTC. Translating gives CAISVGEGYEQYF. The chain carries TRBV10-3 and TRBJ2-7; the match to TRBD2 covers 7 bases. CDR3 size: 13 residues. Germline V gives CDR1 ENHRY, CDR2 SYGVKD. V trimming: 4 bases; J trimming: 4 bases; junction bases outside the gene matches: 4.

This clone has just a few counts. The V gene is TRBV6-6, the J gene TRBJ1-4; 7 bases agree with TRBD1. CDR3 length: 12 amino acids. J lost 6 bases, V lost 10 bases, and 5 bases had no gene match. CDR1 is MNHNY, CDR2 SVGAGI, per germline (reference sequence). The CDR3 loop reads CATRQGDEKLFF. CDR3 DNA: TGTGCCACCAGACAGGGAGATGAAAAACTGTTTTTT.

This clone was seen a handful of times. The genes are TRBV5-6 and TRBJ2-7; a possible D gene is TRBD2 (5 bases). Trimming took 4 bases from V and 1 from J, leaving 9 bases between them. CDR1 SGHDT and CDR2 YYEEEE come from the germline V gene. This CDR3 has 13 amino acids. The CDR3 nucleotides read TGTGCCAGCAGCGCGGGTCCTTCCTACGAGCAGTACTTC. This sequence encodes CASSAGPSYEQYF.

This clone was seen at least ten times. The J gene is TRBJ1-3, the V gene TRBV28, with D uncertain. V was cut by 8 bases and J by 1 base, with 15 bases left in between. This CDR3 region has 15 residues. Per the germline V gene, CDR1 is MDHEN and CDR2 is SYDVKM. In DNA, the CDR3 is TGTGCCAGCCGCCAGTGGCGGGCGTCTGGAAACACCATATATTTT. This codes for CASRQWRASGNTIYF. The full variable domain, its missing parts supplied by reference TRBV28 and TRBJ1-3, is DVKVTQSSRYLVKRTGEKVFLECVQDMDHENMFWYRQDPGLGLRLIYFSYDVKMKEKGDIPEGYSVSREKKERFSLILESASTNQTSMYLCASRQWRASGNTIYFGEGSWLTVV.

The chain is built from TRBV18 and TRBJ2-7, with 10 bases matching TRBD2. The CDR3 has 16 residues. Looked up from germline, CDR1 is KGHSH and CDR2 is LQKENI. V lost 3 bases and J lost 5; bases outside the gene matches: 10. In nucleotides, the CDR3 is TGTGCCAGCTCACCCCTAATCGGACTAGCGGTCGACGAGCAGTACTTC. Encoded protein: CASSPLIGLAVDEQYF.

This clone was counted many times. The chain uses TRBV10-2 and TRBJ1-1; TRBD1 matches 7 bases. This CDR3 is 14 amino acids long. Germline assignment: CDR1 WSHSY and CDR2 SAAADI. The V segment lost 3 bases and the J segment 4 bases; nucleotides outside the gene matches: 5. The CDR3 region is CASSDTGAGTEAFF. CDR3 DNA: TGCGCCAGCAGTGACACAGGGGCCGGCACTGAAGCTTTCTTT.

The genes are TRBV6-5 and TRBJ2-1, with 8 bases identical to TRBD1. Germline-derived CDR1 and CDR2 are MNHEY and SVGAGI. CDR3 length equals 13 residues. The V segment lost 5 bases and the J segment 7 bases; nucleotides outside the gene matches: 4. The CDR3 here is CASSQGASNEQFF. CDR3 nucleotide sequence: TGTGCCAGCAGTCAGGGGGCGAGTAATGAGCAGTTCTTC.

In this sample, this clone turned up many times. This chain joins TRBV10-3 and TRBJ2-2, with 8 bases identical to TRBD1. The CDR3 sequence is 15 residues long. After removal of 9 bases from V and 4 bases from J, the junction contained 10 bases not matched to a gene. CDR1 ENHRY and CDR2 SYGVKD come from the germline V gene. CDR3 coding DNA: TGTGCCATGCAGACAGGGGCCCAAAGCACCGGGGAGCTGTTTTTT. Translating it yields CAMQTGAQSTGELFF.

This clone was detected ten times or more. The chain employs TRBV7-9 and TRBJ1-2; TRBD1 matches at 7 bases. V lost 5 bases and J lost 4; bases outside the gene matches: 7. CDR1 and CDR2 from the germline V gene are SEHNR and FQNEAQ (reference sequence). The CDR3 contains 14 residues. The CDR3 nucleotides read TGTGCCAGCAGCCGAGAAGACAGGGCCTATGGCTACACCTTC. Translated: CASSREDRAYGYTF.

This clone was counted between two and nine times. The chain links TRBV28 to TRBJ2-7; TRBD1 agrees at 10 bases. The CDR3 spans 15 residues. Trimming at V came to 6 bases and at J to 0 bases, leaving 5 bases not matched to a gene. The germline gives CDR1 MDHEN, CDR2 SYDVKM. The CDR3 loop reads CASSLDRGLSYEQYF. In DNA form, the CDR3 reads TGTGCCAGCAGCCTAGACAGGGGGCTCTCCTACGAGCAGTACTTC.

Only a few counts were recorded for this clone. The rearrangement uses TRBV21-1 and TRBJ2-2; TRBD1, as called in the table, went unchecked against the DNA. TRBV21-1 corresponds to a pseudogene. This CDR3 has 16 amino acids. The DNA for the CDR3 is TGTGCCAGCAGCTGCCGGGACAGGGACAACACCGGGGAGCTGTTTTTT. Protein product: CASSCRDRDNTGELFF.